Shown below are 3 T cell receptor beta chains from a single sample sequenced in a study of cytomegalovirus exposure and HLA in healthy donors. The primer mix had 60 Vbeta and 13 Jbeta primers. Here immunoSEQ multiplex PCR was the method, and the copy in TCRdb shows in-frame clones only, minus some. The profile covers 80,000 to 130,000 clones, with 79% appearing a single time and under 5% taken by the ten largest. The sample was PBMCs. Receptors originate from a female donor in good health and CMV-seropositive.

Turning to this clone: Mismatch with germline at one junction end may stem from a read error. This chain links TRBV4-3 with TRBJ2-3, with TRBD2 as a possible D gene (7 bases). This CDR3 has 16 amino acids. Germline assignment: CDR1 LGHNA and CDR2 YSLEER. The CDR3, as DNA: TGCGCCAGCAGCCAAGAAGAGGGGGGGGGCGGAGGGCTCCCCCTTTTT. Protein: CASSQEEGGGGGLPLF.

The chain joins TRBV27 to TRBJ2-7, with TRBD1 as a possible D gene (5 bases). V lost 0 bases, J lost 8 bases, and 8 bases lay in between. CDR3 length: 12 residues. CDR1 and CDR2 (germline): MNHEY, SMNVEV (reference sequence). The CDR3 spells CASSLSPGKQYF. The CDR3, as DNA: TGTGCCAGCAGTTTATCCCCAGGGAAGCAGTACTTC.

About this clone itself: At one of its ends the junction is not consistent with the germline gene, which may arise from a read error. This rearrangement joins TRBV4-1 to TRBJ2-6, with D possibly TRBD2 on 6 matching bases. This CDR3 comprises 16 residues. CDR1 and CDR2 from the germline V gene are MGHRA and YSYEKL. The CDR3 sequence: CASSPYLGGGANGLTF. The CDR3 DNA sequence: TGCGCCAGCAGCCCCTATCTGGGTGGCGGGGCCAACGGCCTGACTTTC.